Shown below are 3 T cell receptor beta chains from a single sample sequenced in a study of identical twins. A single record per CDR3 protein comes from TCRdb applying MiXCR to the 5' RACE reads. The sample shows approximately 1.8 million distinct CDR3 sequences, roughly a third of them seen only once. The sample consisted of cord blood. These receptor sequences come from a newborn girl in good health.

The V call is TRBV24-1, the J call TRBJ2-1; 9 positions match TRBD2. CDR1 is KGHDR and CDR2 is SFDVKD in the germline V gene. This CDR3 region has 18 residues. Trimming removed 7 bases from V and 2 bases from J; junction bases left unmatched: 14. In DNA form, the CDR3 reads TGTGCCACCAGCCCCCGAGCGGGAGGTAGGGGGACCTACAATGAGCAGTTCTTC. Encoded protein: CATSPRAGGRGTYNEQFF.

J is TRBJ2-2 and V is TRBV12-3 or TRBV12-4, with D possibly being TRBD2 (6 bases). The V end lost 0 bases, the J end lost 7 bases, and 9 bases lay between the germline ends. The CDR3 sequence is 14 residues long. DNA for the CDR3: TGTGCCAGCAGTTTAGCCGCGACTAGCGGGGAGCTGTTTTTT. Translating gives CASSLAATSGELFF.

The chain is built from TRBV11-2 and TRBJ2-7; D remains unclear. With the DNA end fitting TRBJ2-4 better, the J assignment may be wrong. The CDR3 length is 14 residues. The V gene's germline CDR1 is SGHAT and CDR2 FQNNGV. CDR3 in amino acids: CASSLELEVHIQYF. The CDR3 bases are TGTGCCAGCAGCTTAGAGCTAGAAGTTCACATTCAGTACTTC.